This entry is about one T cell receptor beta chain. Its antigen is as yet unknown. These data originate in a study of early T cells in non-severe SARS-CoV-2 infection. On the study more broadly: Chains stayed unpaired after sequencing of bulk RNA from unsorted whole blood. Study conclusions and caveats: CD4 and private specificities were missed by VDJdb matching, which favored anti-spike CD8 responses.

The TCR library protocol attached unique molecular identifiers to the individual cDNA molecules. TCRdb used MiXCR to reprocess the 5' RACE reads, holding one entry per CDR3 protein. Among roughly 75,000 distinct CDR3 sequences listed, 15% to 20% were seen once. CDR3 length equals 15 residues. Trimming cost V 3 bases and J 6 bases, with 18 bases left between them. Germline CDR1 and CDR2: SGDLS and YYNGEE. The origin of this receptor is an adult who was a healthcare worker with PCR-confirmed SARS-CoV-2 infection or an uninfected control (not recorded which). The chain links TRBV9 to TRBJ1-2, with D possibly being TRBD1 (6 bases). Sequenced sample: whole blood. CDR3 in DNA: TGTGCCAGCAGCGCCGTTCAGGGGCCTGGAGATGGCTACACCTTC. Residues: CASSAVQGPGDGYTF.